One TCR beta chain is described in this entry. This clonotype was picked up a small number of times. Its antigen is still unknown. No base quality information exists; no much larger clone differs at one position. The library was prepared using PCR. Sequencing was performed on an Illumina HiSeq 2500. To normalize quantification of the TCRbeta repertoire, the TCR libraries were built with molecular barcoding that relied on unique molecular identifiers. TCRdb passed the public sequencing reads through fastp at Q25 and MiXCR, retaining productive beta sequences. CDR3 protein duplicates are merged, each entry listing the most common genes and DNA. This sample gives 530,000 or so distinct CDR3 sequences in total; around 27% of them show up just once. The ten largest clones capture 30% to 45% of the sample. The data derive from a study of T-cell reconstitution after alpha-beta-depleted transplantation in children (dated by TCRdb to the mid-2010s). Study-wide context: Using TCR repertoire profiling, the study quantitatively followed how T-cell immune reconstitution unfolded in children after TCRalphabeta/CD19-depleted allogeneic hematopoietic cell transplantation.

V gives up 5 bases and J gives up 1 base, and the segment between their germline ends measures 17 bases. The cysteine opens and the phenylalanine closes a CDR3 of 16 amino acids. Here the CDR3 DNA is all that survives: 48 bases in frame from base 1. Reading the germline V gene (reference sequence) gives CDR1 SGHKS and CDR2 YYEKEE. Overall study results and their limits: In some patients, the high TCRbeta diversity seen at day 60 was put down to recipient T cells and intrathymic progenitors that had survived conditioning. Hyperexpanded clone frequencies declined over subsequent months; after one year, T-cell counts and TCRbeta diversity were mostly attributed to newly produced T cells. About two months after transplant, the apparently early recovery of alphabetaT-cell counts reportedly depended on just several hundred clones that had expanded rapidly and came from non-depleted graft cells.

The treatment or condition label of this sample denotes: allogeneic hematopoietic cell transplantation with graft depleted of TCRalphabeta T cells and CD19 B cells. Transplant recipients were children who received TCRalphabeta/CD19-depleted allogeneic hematopoietic cell grafts. The origin of this receptor is a boy younger than two with Wiskott-Aldrich syndrome, due to receive a stem cell transplant. Sequencing was performed on PBMCs, taken before TCRalphabeta/CD19-depleted stem cell transplant. Recombination joined TRBV5-5 with TRBJ2-3, and perhaps TRBD2 as D gene, on 6 matching bases. The DNA sequence is as follows: TGTGCCAGCAGTGGTAAGGCGGGATGGGGCACAGATACGCAGTATTTT. Translated, this is CASSGKAGWGTDTQYF.